The rows below give T cell receptor beta chains drawn from one sample of a study of CD8+ T cells in alopecia areata. The protocol was immunoSEQ multiplex PCR, while the TCRdb copy is restricted to in-frame clones and leaves out a portion. Seen here are around 99,000 clones, 65% to 85% observed once, and the top ten hold around a quarter. The specimen comprised CD8+ T cells sorted from blood, sampled at week 24, from a patient treated with tofacitinib. These receptors were taken from a human donor with alopecia areata. Each CDR3 is given with its conserved first and last residue. The order of the fields is D gene, V gene, J gene, CDR3 protein. D genes are given only for firm matches.

d_gene: -
v_gene: TRBV7-6
j_gene: TRBJ2-7
CDR3aa: CASSLAPGYRAEQYF

d_gene: -
v_gene: TRBV19
j_gene: TRBJ2-1
CDR3aa: CASSMGGTYNEQFF

d_gene: TRBD1
v_gene: TRBV4-1
j_gene: TRBJ1-1
CDR3aa: CASSQWTGMLTEAFF

d_gene: TRBD1
v_gene: TRBV5-4
j_gene: TRBJ1-2
CDR3aa: CASSPFLGTGSDYGYTF

d_gene: TRBD2
v_gene: TRBV10-3
j_gene: TRBJ2-1
CDR3aa: CAITATSGGTGEQFF

d_gene: -
v_gene: TRBV2
j_gene: TRBJ2-2
CDR3aa: CASSEKMDGAGELFF

d_gene: -
v_gene: TRBV27
j_gene: TRBJ1-6
CDR3aa: CASSRGWYNSPLHF

d_gene: -
v_gene: TRBV5-1
j_gene: TRBJ2-7
CDR3aa: CASSLPTVYEQYF

d_gene: -
v_gene: TRBV6-1
j_gene: TRBJ1-1
CDR3aa: CASSDLGAGTEAFF

d_gene: -
v_gene: TRBV9
j_gene: TRBJ2-2
CDR3aa: CASRLADTGELFF

d_gene: TRBD1
v_gene: TRBV15
j_gene: TRBJ2-1
CDR3aa: CATSRFPTGDLVNEQFF

d_gene: TRBD2
v_gene: TRBV4-1
j_gene: TRBJ2-7
CDR3aa: CASSQDPSGGAEDEQYF

d_gene: TRBD1
v_gene: TRBV7-9
j_gene: TRBJ1-2
CDR3aa: CASSLRTGVNYGYTF

d_gene: -
v_gene: TRBV5-5
j_gene: TRBJ2-7
CDR3aa: CASSLGYEQYF

d_gene: -
v_gene: TRBV11-3
j_gene: TRBJ2-1
CDR3aa: CASSLSGRADEQFF

d_gene: -
v_gene: TRBV5-4
j_gene: TRBJ1-1
CDR3aa: CASSLASGKLTEAFF

d_gene: -
v_gene: TRBV7-9
j_gene: TRBJ2-3
CDR3aa: CASRQGSTDTQYF

d_gene: -
v_gene: TRBV7-9
j_gene: TRBJ1-2
CDR3aa: CASSLGRRGSYGYTF

d_gene: -
v_gene: TRBV2
j_gene: TRBJ1-5
CDR3aa: CASSDAGYQPQHF

d_gene: -
v_gene: TRBV7-9
j_gene: TRBJ2-3
CDR3aa: CASSSPSKHRNTQYF

d_gene: -
v_gene: TRBV29-1
j_gene: TRBJ1-2
CDR3aa: CSVDPSTAKNGYTF

d_gene: -
v_gene: TRBV4-2
j_gene: TRBJ2-4
CDR3aa: CASSQGLGGSDGDIQYF

d_gene: TRBD1
v_gene: TRBV4-3
j_gene: TRBJ1-2
CDR3aa: CASSQDNWYKGATGYTF

d_gene: -
v_gene: TRBV7-9
j_gene: TRBJ1-1
CDR3aa: CASSLGENTEAFF

d_gene: -
v_gene: TRBV7-9
j_gene: TRBJ2-3
CDR3aa: CASSSRQDTQYF

d_gene: TRBD2
v_gene: TRBV5-1
j_gene: TRBJ2-7
CDR3aa: CASSLAEAGDYTGYEQYF

d_gene: -
v_gene: TRBV9
j_gene: TRBJ1-3
CDR3aa: CASSVAPTSSGNTIYF

d_gene: TRBD1
v_gene: TRBV7-9
j_gene: TRBJ1-2
CDR3aa: CASTDDRGWDGYTF

d_gene: -
v_gene: TRBV5-1
j_gene: TRBJ2-3
CDR3aa: CASSFEGDFTDTQYF

d_gene: -
v_gene: TRBV19
j_gene: TRBJ1-1
CDR3aa: CASNVRQEAFF

d_gene: -
v_gene: TRBV4-3
j_gene: TRBJ2-5
CDR3aa: CASSQDRGQIQETQYF

d_gene: -
v_gene: TRBV19
j_gene: TRBJ2-4
CDR3aa: CASTGTESGNIQYF

d_gene: TRBD1
v_gene: TRBV18
j_gene: TRBJ2-7
CDR3aa: CASSPGTGFYEQYF

d_gene: TRBD2
v_gene: TRBV4-3
j_gene: TRBJ2-4
CDR3aa: CASSPPGGDEGKNIQYF

d_gene: -
v_gene: TRBV7-3
j_gene: TRBJ1-1
CDR3aa: CASSLGGETEAFF

d_gene: TRBD1
v_gene: TRBV7-2
j_gene: TRBJ2-2
CDR3aa: CASSSTGRLGTGELFF

d_gene: TRBD2
v_gene: TRBV7-2
j_gene: TRBJ2-5
CDR3aa: CASSQAGGLQETQYF

d_gene: TRBD2
v_gene: TRBV29-1
j_gene: TRBJ2-7
CDR3aa: CSVELGTTYEQYF

d_gene: -
v_gene: TRBV5-1
j_gene: TRBJ1-1
CDR3aa: CASSFRVLIRVTEAFF

d_gene: TRBD2
v_gene: TRBV29-1
j_gene: TRBJ2-1
CDR3aa: CSVDFGGGDEQFF

d_gene: -
v_gene: TRBV6-1
j_gene: TRBJ2-5
CDR3aa: CASSEGEAQETQYF

d_gene: -
v_gene: TRBV5-4
j_gene: TRBJ2-2
CDR3aa: CASSPSGTGELFF

d_gene: -
v_gene: TRBV15
j_gene: TRBJ1-1
CDR3aa: CAPKRNTEAFF

d_gene: TRBD1
v_gene: TRBV19
j_gene: TRBJ2-1
CDR3aa: CASSSRDSSYNEQFF

d_gene: -
v_gene: TRBV25-1
j_gene: -
CDR3aa: CASSRGAYEQYF

d_gene: TRBD2
v_gene: TRBV29-1
j_gene: TRBJ2-5
CDR3aa: CSVDGTWDTSGGDESQETQYF

d_gene: -
v_gene: TRBV10-3
j_gene: TRBJ2-7
CDR3aa: CAISEDSSYEQYF

d_gene: TRBD2
v_gene: TRBV19
j_gene: TRBJ2-2
CDR3aa: CASSVAGYTGELFF

d_gene: -
v_gene: TRBV11-2
j_gene: TRBJ1-1
CDR3aa: CASSLDQWSPMNTEAFF

d_gene: -
v_gene: TRBV7-2
j_gene: TRBJ2-1
CDR3aa: CASSLGRGGTYNEQFF

d_gene: TRBD1
v_gene: TRBV30
j_gene: TRBJ2-7
CDR3aa: CAWRDRGASYEQYF

d_gene: TRBD1
v_gene: TRBV28
j_gene: TRBJ2-5
CDR3aa: CASRGDSRIETQYF

d_gene: -
v_gene: TRBV19
j_gene: TRBJ1-1
CDR3aa: CATREEDLKNTEAFF

d_gene: -
v_gene: TRBV5-1
j_gene: TRBJ2-7
CDR3aa: CASSSPGVYEQYF

d_gene: -
v_gene: TRBV29-1
j_gene: TRBJ2-1
CDR3aa: CSVEGSRGTADEQFF

d_gene: TRBD2
v_gene: TRBV18
j_gene: TRBJ2-3
CDR3aa: CASSPSAGGPTDTQYF

d_gene: TRBD1
v_gene: TRBV7-9
j_gene: TRBJ1-1
CDR3aa: CASSKGQENTEAFF

d_gene: TRBD1
v_gene: TRBV11-3
j_gene: TRBJ1-1
CDR3aa: CASSDGTARAFF

d_gene: TRBD1
v_gene: TRBV7-9
j_gene: TRBJ2-7
CDR3aa: CASSTRQGAPYEQYF